The 32 T cell receptor beta chains given below trace back to one sample, sequenced in a study of OX40 agonist ivuxolimab in advanced cancers. This table comes from immunoSEQ multiplex PCR, and its TCRdb copy is limited to in-frame clones, with some not included. In the table there are over 60,000 clones, just over 85% of which are singletons. Specimen: CD4+ or CD8+ T cells sorted from blood, collected in a trial of the OX40 agonist ivuxolimab. Receptors originate from an adult with an advanced solid tumor such as melanoma, head and neck, liver or kidney cancer.

V and J are TRBV10-3 and TRBJ2-3, with D perhaps matching TRBD2 (5 bases). The length of the CDR3 is 16 residues. Germline V CDR1 and CDR2: ENHRY, SYGVKD. V was trimmed by 0 bases and J by 0 bases, leaving 10 bases between them. CDR3 amino acids: CAISESGVSSTDTQYF. CDR3 sequence (DNA): TGTGCCATCAGTGAGTCGGGAGTGTCTAGCACAGATACGCAGTATTTT.

The gene calls are TRBV5-8 and TRBJ2-5; D not resolved. Deletions cut 5 bases from V and 3 bases from J, with 11 bases between. The CDR3 extends over 13 amino acids. Germline CDR1 and CDR2: SGHTS and YDEGEE. The CDR3 nucleotides read TGTGCCAGCAGAGAGATGGCAAAAGAGACCCAGTACTTC. This codes for CASREMAKETQYF. The full variable domain, completed using reference TRBV5-8 and TRBJ2-5, is EAGVTQSPTHLIKTRGQQATLRCSPISGHTSVYWYQQALGLGLQFLLWYDEGEERNRGNFPPRFSGRQFPNYSSELNVNALELEDSALYLCASREMAKETQYFGPGTRLLVL.

This sequence joins TRBV11-3 and TRBJ2-3; weak D call: TRBD2 (5 bases). This CDR3 contains 13 residues. The V end lost 1 base, the J end lost 6 bases, and 8 bases lay between the germline ends. The germline gives CDR1 SGHNT, CDR2 YENEEA. CDR3: CASSLGRRDTQYF. In DNA, the CDR3 is TGTGCCAGCAGCTTAGGGAGGCGGGATACGCAGTATTTT.

This chain uses TRBV6-1 with TRBJ2-1; D unclear. The CDR3 is 14 amino acids. The V gene lost 8 bases and the J gene lost 0 bases, with 11 bases spanning the gap. Per germline, CDR1 MNHNS and CDR2 SASEGT. This CDR3 reads CASSLDTSYNEQFF. The CDR3 nucleotides are TGTGCCAGCTCCCTAGACACCTCCTACAATGAGCAGTTCTTC.

A word on this clone: The sample holds other DNA sequences that translate to the same CDR3. The chain carries TRBV18 and TRBJ1-2; D might be TRBD1 (5 bases). CDR3 size: 13 residues. Trimming shortened V by 6 bases and J by 5 bases, and 13 bases separated the two germline ends. Germline-derived CDR1 and CDR2 are KGHSH and LQKENI. For the CDR3, the DNA is TGTGCCAGCTCCCCCGGGACTGATTATGGCTACACCTTC. Translating it yields CASSPGTDYGYTF. The variable domain in full, with the rest retrieved from reference TRBV18 and TRBJ1-2, is NAGVMQNPRHLVRRRGQEARLRCSPMKGHSHVYWYRQLPEEGLKFMVYLQKENIIDESGMPKERFSAEFPKEGPSILRIQQVVRGDSAAYFCASSPGTDYGYTFGSGTRLTVV.

This sequence joins TRBV5-1 and TRBJ1-6; D gene ambiguous. Germline values: CDR1 SGHRS, CDR2 YFSETQ. Trimming shortened V by 0 bases and J by 10 bases, and 8 bases separated the two germline ends. This CDR3 is 13 amino acids long. The CDR3 reads CASSLVGLSPLHF. CDR3 nucleotide sequence: TGCGCCAGCAGCTTGGTAGGGCTGTCACCCCTCCACTTT.

The rearrangement joins TRBV6-4 to TRBJ2-7; 9 bases are a match to TRBD1. The CDR3 is 16 amino acids. The V segment lost 1 base and the J segment 5 bases; nucleotides outside the gene matches: 9. Germline CDR1 is MRHNA and CDR2 is SNTAGT. The CDR3 DNA reads TGTGCCAGCAGTGACTGGGGGGGGACAGGGCTCAACGAGCAGTACTTC. Protein: CASSDWGGTGLNEQYF.

This clone was seen once. The rearrangement links TRBV7-3 to TRBJ2-5, with D perhaps TRBD2 (6 bases). This CDR3 is built from 13 residues. Germline values: CDR1 SGHTA, CDR2 FQGTGA. The V and J ends lost 2 bases and 2 bases respectively, with 6 bases between them. CDR3 DNA sequence: TGTGCCAGCAGCTTACGGGAGCAAGAGACCCAGTACTTC. This codes for CASSLREQETQYF.

A remark on this clone: The same CDR3 also results from other DNA sequences found in this sample. The chain employs TRBV6-1 and TRBJ1-1, with D perhaps matching TRBD1 (5 bases). CDR1 and CDR2 (germline): MNHNS, SASEGT. Trimming cost V 7 bases and J 5 bases, with 14 bases left between them. The CDR3 consists of 13 residues. The CDR3 DNA reads TGTGCCAGCAAGAGGCAGGGATGGACTGAAGCTTTCTTT. Its translation: CASKRQGWTEAFF.

This clone has just one count. This rearrangement joins TRBV5-6 to TRBJ1-6; 7 bases align to TRBD1. The length of the CDR3 is 14 residues. CDR1 is SGHDT and CDR2 is YYEEEE in the germline V gene. Trimming at V came to 0 bases and at J to 14 bases, leaving 8 bases not matched to a gene. As DNA, the CDR3 is TGTGCCAGCAGCTTGGGAGGGGGCGCATCCGCCCTCCACTTT. This gives the protein CASSLGGGASALHF.

This chain uses TRBV5-1 with TRBJ2-7; D remains ambiguous. The CDR3 runs to 16 residues. CDR1 SGHRS and CDR2 YFSETQ come from the germline V gene. Trimming took 0 bases from V and 0 from J, leaving 13 bases between them. The CDR3 protein is CASSLVAQRSSYEQYF. CDR3 coding DNA: TGCGCCAGCAGCTTGGTTGCTCAGCGTAGCTCCTACGAGCAGTACTTC.

The rearrangement uses TRBV6-5 and TRBJ1-1; D call uncertain. Trimming took 6 bases from V and 10 from J, leaving 15 bases between them. Germline V gene sequence: CDR1 MNHEY, CDR2 SVGAGI. The CDR3 is made up of 12 amino acids. CDR3 loop: CASSQSGIRAFF. The CDR3 DNA sequence: TGTGCCAGCAGCCAGTCGGGCATACGAGCTTTCTTT.

The rearrangement uses TRBV5-1 and TRBJ2-7, with 11 bases fitting TRBD2. Germline V CDR1 and CDR2: SGHRS, YFSETQ. V trimming: 1 base; J trimming: 4 bases; junction bases outside the gene matches: 1. The CDR3 is 14 residues long. The CDR3 here is CASSLTSGRYEQYF. DNA of the CDR3: TGCGCCAGCAGCTTGACTAGCGGGAGATACGAGCAGTACTTC.

The chain couples TRBV10-3 to TRBJ2-1; maybe TRBD1 (5 bases). There are 12 residues in the CDR3. Germline lookup yields CDR1 ENHRY and CDR2 SYGVKD. Deletions cut 6 bases from V and 7 bases from J, with 10 bases between. In DNA form, the CDR3 reads TGTGCCATCAGACGTCCAGGGAATGAGCAGTTCTTC. This sequence encodes CAIRRPGNEQFF.

The CDR3 is CASSQVPPAGVYGYTF. CDR3 in DNA: TGCGCCAGCAGCCAAGTGCCCCCGGCAGGGGTCTATGGCTACACCTTC. The genes are TRBV4-1 and TRBJ1-2; D is possibly TRBD1 (6 bases). Germline CDR1 is MGHRA and CDR2 is YSYEKL. With 1 base removed from V and 4 bases from J, the gap between germline ends came to 16 bases. The CDR3 sequence is 16 residues long.

The chain links TRBV29-1 to TRBJ1-1; D is unclear. CDR3 length: 13 residues. V lost 4 bases and J lost 6, with 15 bases in between. CDR1 and CDR2 (germline): SQVTM, ANQGSEA. The CDR3 DNA is TGCAGCGTTGGGAGGACTGAAAGCCCTGAAGCTTTCTTT. It encodes CSVGRTESPEAFF.

The rearrangement links TRBV2 to TRBJ2-3; no firm D call. V was trimmed by 6 bases and J by 1 base, leaving 20 bases between them. Germline V gives CDR1 SNHLY, CDR2 FYNNEI. The CDR3 has 17 amino acids. For the CDR3, the DNA is TGTGCCAGCAGCACGAGTACCGGGTCCCGAGGCACAGATACGCAGTATTTT. Encoded protein: CASSTSTGSRGTDTQYF.

V and J are TRBV2 and TRBJ2-5; D not resolved. Per germline, CDR1 SNHLY and CDR2 FYNNEI. The CDR3 covers 13 residues. Deletions cut 10 bases from V and 5 bases from J, with 17 bases between. The CDR3 DNA sequence: TGTGCCACCCTGGAAGGTCCCCGGGAGACCCAGTACTTC. Amino acid sequence: CATLEGPRETQYF.

The chain carries TRBV27 and TRBJ2-1, with D perhaps given as TRBD1 or TRBD2 (5 bases each). This CDR3 spans 14 amino acids. Trimming removed 3 bases at V and 6 bases at J, with 12 bases between. CDR1 and CDR2 from the germline V gene are MNHEY and SMNVEV (reference sequence). The CDR3 here is CASSFRGGGNEQFF. The DNA for the CDR3 is TGTGCCAGCAGTTTTCGGGGCGGTGGCAATGAGCAGTTCTTC.

This clone was observed a few times. The J gene is TRBJ2-7, the V gene TRBV10-3; a possible D gene is TRBD1 (6 bases). V was trimmed by 5 bases and J by 4 bases, leaving 12 bases between them. The CDR3 totals 13 residues. From germline, CDR1 is ENHRY and CDR2 SYGVKD. As DNA, the CDR3 is TGTGCCATCAGTTCCGGACAGACTTACGAGCAGTACTTC. Protein sequence: CAISSGQTYEQYF.

This chain links TRBV15 with TRBJ2-5; no definite D call. Trimming cost V 3 bases and J 7 bases, with 9 bases left between them. Germline CDR1 is LNHNV and CDR2 is YYDKDF (reference sequence). This CDR3 is built from 12 residues. The CDR3 DNA reads as TGTGCCACCAGCAGCACCTCCGGGACCCAGTACTTC. Amino acids: CATSSTSGTQYF.

The chain employs TRBV5-4 and TRBJ2-1; 10 bases are shared with TRBD2. The ends lost 4 bases at V and 9 bases at J; junction bases unmatched: 7. Germline lookup yields CDR1 SGHNT and CDR2 YYREEE (reference sequence). The CDR3 is 14 residues long. The CDR3 region has the DNA TGTGCCAGCAGCCAACTAGCGGGACGCGGTGAGCAGTTCTTC. Translating gives CASSQLAGRGEQFF.

This sequence joins TRBV2 and TRBJ2-7, with 8 bases identical to TRBD2. Trimming took 5 bases from V and 0 from J; bases not matched to a gene: 12. Germline assignment: CDR1 SNHLY and CDR2 FYNNEI. There are 17 residues in the CDR3. The CDR3 sequence is CASSPSRRRGVSYEQYF. In DNA, the CDR3 is TGTGCCAGCAGTCCCTCTCGCCGGCGGGGGGTCTCCTACGAGCAGTACTTC.

The rearrangement joins TRBV4-2 to TRBJ2-1; D assignment may be TRBD1 or TRBD2 (5 bases each). This CDR3 comprises 14 residues. Germline loops: CDR1 LGHNA, CDR2 YNFKEQ. The V and J ends lost 4 bases and 10 bases respectively, with 17 bases between them. For the CDR3, the DNA is TGTGCCAGCAGCCGTCCAAACCGAGGGGTGGAGCAGTTCTTC. It yields the protein CASSRPNRGVEQFF.

The chain uses TRBV7-2 and TRBJ2-7; D gene ambiguous. Germline assignment: CDR1 SGHTA and CDR2 FQGNSA. Deletions cut 3 bases from V and 0 bases from J, with 9 bases between. The CDR3 contains 14 residues. CDR3 in amino acids: CASSLRRSSYEQYF. The CDR3 DNA follows: TGTGCCAGCAGCTTGAGACGGAGCTCCTACGAGCAGTACTTC.

CDR3 sequence reads: CASSLALGGLGNYGYTF. CDR3 nucleotides: TGTGCCAGCAGCTTAGCTCTTGGGGGTTTAGGGAACTATGGCTACACCTTC. The V call is TRBV7-9, the J call TRBJ1-2; TRBD1 is a possible D gene (5 bases). Germline V CDR1 and CDR2: SEHNR, FQNEAQ (reference sequence). V was pared by 0 bases and J by 2 bases, with 16 bases between. This CDR3 is 17 amino acids long. The entire variable domain, with the rest obtained from reference TRBV7-9 and TRBJ1-2, is as follows: DTGVSQNPRHKITKRGQNVTFRCDPISEHNRLYWYRQTLGQGPEFLTYFQNEAQLEKSRLLSDRFSAERPKGSFSTLEIQRTEQGDSAMYLCASSLALGGLGNYGYTFGSGTRLTVV.

V usage is TRBV9 and J usage is TRBJ1-2, with 8 positions matching TRBD1. V was clipped by 0 bases and J by 2 bases; unmatched bases: 0. The CDR3 length is 14 residues. Germline lookup yields CDR1 SGDLS and CDR2 YYNGEE. This CDR3 reads CASSVGQGNYGYTF. For the CDR3, the DNA is TGTGCCAGCAGCGTAGGACAGGGGAACTATGGCTACACCTTC.

This clone appeared a few times. The V call is TRBV28, the J call TRBJ1-2, with a tentative D call TRBD1 (5 bases). Deletions cut 8 bases from V and 8 bases from J, with 15 bases between. The CDR3 runs to 12 residues. Germline V lookup: CDR1 MDHEN, CDR2 SYDVKM. The CDR3 sequence: CASAWQGVGYTF. The DNA of the CDR3 is TGTGCCAGCGCCTGGCAGGGTGTAGGCTACACCTTC.

The genes are TRBV15 and TRBJ1-3; no definite D call. Germline CDR1 is LNHNV and CDR2 is YYDKDF (reference sequence). The CDR3 is 17 amino acids. Deletions cut 0 bases from V and 4 bases from J, with 16 bases between. Here the CDR3 DNA reads TGTGCCACCAGCAGAGATATCGACCGGGCGGTCGGAAACACCATATATTTT. Its translation is CATSRDIDRAVGNTIYF.

The chain employs TRBV9 and TRBJ2-1; 9 nucleotides match TRBD2. After removal of 0 bases from V and 5 bases from J, the junction contained 3 bases not matched to a gene. Germline CDR1 is SGDLS and CDR2 is YYNGEE. The CDR3 consists of 15 residues. CDR3 amino acids: CASSVGLAGHNEQFF. The CDR3 bases are TGTGCCAGCAGCGTAGGGCTAGCGGGGCACAATGAGCAGTTCTTC.

This clone was counted only a few times. CDR3 bases: TGCGCCAGCAGCTTGGCCCCAGGGTCGGGTGGGGAGCTGTTTTTT. This gives the protein CASSLAPGSGGELFF. This chain joins TRBV5-1 and TRBJ2-2, with D perhaps matching TRBD1 (5 bases). The CDR3 is 15 amino acids. CDR1 is SGHRS and CDR2 is YFSETQ in the germline V gene. The ends were cut back, 0 bases at V and 8 bases at J, with 14 bases in the middle.

The chain has TRBV10-3 and TRBJ1-2, with 8 bases aligning to TRBD1. V lost 6 bases and J lost 5; bases outside the gene matches: 11. Germline loops: CDR1 ENHRY, CDR2 SYGVKD. The CDR3 is 15 residues long. For the CDR3, the DNA is TGTGCCATCAGCCGACAGGGGATGGGGGGTTATGGCTACACCTTC. This sequence encodes CAISRQGMGGYGYTF.